This TCR beta chain appears in the sequencing data of a study of PD-1 blockade in mismatch repair-deficient tumors. Repertoires were generated with immunoSEQ multiplex PCR, while TCRdb's copy carries only in-frame clones and drops some. The sample lists 90,000 to 120,000 clones; 70% to 85% were seen once. CDR3 length: 14 residues. The V and J ends lost 3 bases and 4 bases, in that order; junction bases with no gene match: 5. Germline V gene sequence: CDR1 SGDLS, CDR2 YYNGEE. This receptor was taken from an adult with mismatch repair-deficient cancer. The input for sequencing was peripheral blood, taken about 33 weeks after starting pembrolizumab. The rearrangement uses TRBV9 and TRBJ1-1, with 8 bases that match TRBD1. CDR3 bases: TGTGCCAGCAGCGATCTGACAGGGGCCACTGAAGCTTTCTTT. This translates into CASSDLTGATEAFF.